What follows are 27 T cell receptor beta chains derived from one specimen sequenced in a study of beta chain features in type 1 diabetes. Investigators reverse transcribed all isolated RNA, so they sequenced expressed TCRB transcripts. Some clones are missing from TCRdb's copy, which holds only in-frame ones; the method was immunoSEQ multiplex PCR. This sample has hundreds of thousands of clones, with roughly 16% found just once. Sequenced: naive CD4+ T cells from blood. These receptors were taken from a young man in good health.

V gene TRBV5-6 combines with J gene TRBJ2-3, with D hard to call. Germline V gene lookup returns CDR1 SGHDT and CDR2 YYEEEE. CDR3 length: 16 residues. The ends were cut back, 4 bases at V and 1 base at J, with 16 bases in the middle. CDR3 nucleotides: TGTGCCAGCAGCACACGGGCGGTTCGGGGCACAGATACGCAGTATTTT. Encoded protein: CASSTRAVRGTDTQYF.

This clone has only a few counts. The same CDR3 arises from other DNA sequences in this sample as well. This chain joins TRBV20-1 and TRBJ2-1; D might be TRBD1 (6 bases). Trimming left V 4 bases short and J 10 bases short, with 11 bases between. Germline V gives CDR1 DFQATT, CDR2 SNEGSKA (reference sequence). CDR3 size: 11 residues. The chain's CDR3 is CSATQGYEQFF. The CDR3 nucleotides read TGCAGTGCTACTCAGGGGTACGAGCAGTTCTTC.

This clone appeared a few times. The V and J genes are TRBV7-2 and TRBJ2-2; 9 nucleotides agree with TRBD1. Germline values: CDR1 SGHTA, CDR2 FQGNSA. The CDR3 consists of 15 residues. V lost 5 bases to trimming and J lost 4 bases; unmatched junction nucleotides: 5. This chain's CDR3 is CASSPTGGGTGELFF. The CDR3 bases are TGTGCCAGCAGCCCTACAGGGGGCGGCACCGGGGAGCTGTTTTTT.

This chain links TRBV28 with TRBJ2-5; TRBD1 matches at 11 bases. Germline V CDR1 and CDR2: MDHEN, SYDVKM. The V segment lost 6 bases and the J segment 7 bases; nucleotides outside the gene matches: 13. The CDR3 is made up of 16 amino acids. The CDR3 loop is CASRLPGTGGKGTQYF. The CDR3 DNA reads TGTGCCAGCAGGTTGCCCGGGACAGGGGGTAAAGGGACCCAGTACTTC.

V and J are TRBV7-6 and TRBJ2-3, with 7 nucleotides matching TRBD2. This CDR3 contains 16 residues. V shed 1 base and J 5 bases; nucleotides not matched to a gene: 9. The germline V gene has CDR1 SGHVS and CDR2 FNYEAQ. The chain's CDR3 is CASSLVAGVVEDTQYF. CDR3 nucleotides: TGTGCCAGCAGCTTAGTCGCGGGAGTGGTTGAAGATACGCAGTATTTT.

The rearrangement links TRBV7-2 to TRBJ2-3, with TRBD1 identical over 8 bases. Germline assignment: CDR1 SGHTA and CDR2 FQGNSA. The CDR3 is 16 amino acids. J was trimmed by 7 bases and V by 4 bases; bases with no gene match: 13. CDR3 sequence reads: CASSSPPGQGRNTQYF. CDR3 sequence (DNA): TGTGCCAGCAGCTCACCACCCGGACAGGGAAGAAATACGCAGTATTTT. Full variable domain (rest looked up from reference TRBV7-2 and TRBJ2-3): GAGVSQSPSNKVTEKGKDVELRCDPISGHTALYWYRQSLGQGLEFLIYFQGNSAPDKSGLPSDRFSAERTGGSVSTLTIQRTQQEDSAVYLCASSSPPGQGRNTQYFGPGTRLTVL.

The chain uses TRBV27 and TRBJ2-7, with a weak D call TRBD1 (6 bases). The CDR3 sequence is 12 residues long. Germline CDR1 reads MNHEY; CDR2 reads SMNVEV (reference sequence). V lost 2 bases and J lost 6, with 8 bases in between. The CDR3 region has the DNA TGTGCCAGCAGTTTAGTCAGGGGCGAGCAGTACTTC. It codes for CASSLVRGEQYF.

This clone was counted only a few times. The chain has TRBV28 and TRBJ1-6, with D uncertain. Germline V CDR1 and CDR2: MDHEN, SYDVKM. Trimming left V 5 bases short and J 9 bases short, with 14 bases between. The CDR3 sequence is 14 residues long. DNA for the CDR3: TGTGCCAGCAGTAGAGTGGACGCGGGTTCACCCCTCCACTTT. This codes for CASSRVDAGSPLHF.

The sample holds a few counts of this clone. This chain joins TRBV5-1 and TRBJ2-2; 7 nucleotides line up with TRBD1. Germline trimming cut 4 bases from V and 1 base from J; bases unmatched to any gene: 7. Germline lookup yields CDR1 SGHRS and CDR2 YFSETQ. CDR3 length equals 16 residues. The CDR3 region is CASSASGGWNTGELFF. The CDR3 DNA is TGCGCCAGCAGCGCCTCAGGGGGATGGAACACCGGGGAGCTGTTTTTT.

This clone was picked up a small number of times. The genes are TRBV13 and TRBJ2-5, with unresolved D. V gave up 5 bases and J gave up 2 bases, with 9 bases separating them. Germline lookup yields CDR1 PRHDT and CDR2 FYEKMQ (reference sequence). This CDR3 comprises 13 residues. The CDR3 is CASSLTAQETQYF. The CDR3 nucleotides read TGTGCCAGCAGCCTCACAGCGCAAGAGACCCAGTACTTC.

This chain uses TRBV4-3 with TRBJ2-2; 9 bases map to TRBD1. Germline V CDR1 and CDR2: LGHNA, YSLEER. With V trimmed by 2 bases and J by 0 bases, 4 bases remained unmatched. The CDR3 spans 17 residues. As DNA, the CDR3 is TGCGCCAGCAGCCAATCTACAGGGGGCTCGAACACCGGGGAGCTGTTTTTT. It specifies CASSQSTGGSNTGELFF.

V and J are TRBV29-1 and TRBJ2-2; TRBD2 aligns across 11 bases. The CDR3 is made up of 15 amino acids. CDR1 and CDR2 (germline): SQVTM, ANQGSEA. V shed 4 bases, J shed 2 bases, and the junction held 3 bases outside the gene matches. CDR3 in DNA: TGCAGCGTTGGCCGACTAGCGGGAAACACCGGGGAGCTGTTTTTT. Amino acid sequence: CSVGRLAGNTGELFF.

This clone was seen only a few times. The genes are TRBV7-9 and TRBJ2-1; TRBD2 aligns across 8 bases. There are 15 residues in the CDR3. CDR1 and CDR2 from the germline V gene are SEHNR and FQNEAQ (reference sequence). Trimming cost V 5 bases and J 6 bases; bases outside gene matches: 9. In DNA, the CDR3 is TGTGCCAGCAGCCCCCCTCCGGGAGGGGCCAATGAGCAGTTCTTC. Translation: CASSPPPGGANEQFF.

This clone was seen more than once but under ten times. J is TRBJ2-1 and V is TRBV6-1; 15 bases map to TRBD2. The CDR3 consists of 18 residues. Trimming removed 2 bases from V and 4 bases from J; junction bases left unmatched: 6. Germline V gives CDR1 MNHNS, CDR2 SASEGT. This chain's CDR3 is CASSESGTSGRWYNEQFF. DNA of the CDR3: TGTGCCAGCAGTGAAAGCGGGACTAGCGGGAGGTGGTACAATGAGCAGTTCTTC.

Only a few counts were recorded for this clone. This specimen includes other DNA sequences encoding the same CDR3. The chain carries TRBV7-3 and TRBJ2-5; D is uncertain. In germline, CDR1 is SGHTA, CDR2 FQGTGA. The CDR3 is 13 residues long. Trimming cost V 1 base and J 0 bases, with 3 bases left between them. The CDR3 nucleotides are TGTGCCAGCAGCTTAAGCTACCAAGAGACCCAGTACTTC. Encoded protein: CASSLSYQETQYF. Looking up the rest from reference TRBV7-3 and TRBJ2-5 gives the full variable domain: GAGVSQTPSNKVTEKGKYVELRCDPISGHTALYWYRQSLGQGPEFLIYFQGTGAADDSGLPNDRFFAVRPEGSVSTLKIQRTERGDSAVYLCASSLSYQETQYFGPGTRLLVL.

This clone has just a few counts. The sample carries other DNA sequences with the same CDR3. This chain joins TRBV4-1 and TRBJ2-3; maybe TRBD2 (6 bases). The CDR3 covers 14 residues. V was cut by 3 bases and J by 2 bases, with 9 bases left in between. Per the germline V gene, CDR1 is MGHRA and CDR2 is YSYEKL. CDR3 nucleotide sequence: TGCGCCAGCAGCCAGGGACTTTCCACAGATACGCAGTATTTT. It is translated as CASSQGLSTDTQYF.

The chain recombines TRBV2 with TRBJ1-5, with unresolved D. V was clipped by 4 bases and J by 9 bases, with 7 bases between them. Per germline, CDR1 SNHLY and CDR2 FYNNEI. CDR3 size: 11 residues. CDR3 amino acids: CASSGPGPQHF. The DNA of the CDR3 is TGTGCCAGCAGTGGCCCCGGGCCCCAGCATTTT.

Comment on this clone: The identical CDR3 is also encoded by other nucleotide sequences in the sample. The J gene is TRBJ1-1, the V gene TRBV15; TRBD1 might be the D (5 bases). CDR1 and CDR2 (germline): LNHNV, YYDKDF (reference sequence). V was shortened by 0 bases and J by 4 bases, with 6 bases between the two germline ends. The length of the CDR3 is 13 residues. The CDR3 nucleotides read TGTGCCACCAGCAGAGATAGGGGCACTGAAGCTTTCTTT. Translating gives CATSRDRGTEAFF.

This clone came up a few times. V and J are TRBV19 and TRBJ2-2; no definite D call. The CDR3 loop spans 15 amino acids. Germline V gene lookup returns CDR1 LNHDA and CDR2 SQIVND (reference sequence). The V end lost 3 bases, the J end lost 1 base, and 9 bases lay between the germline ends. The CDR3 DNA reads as TGTGCCAGTAGTATTGGGCACATGAACACCGGGGAGCTGTTTTTT. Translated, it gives CASSIGHMNTGELFF.

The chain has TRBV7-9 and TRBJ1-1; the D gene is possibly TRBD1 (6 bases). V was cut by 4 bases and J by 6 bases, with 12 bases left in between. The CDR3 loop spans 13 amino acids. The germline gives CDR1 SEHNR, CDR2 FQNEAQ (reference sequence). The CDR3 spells CASSSENRAEAFF. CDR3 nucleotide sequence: TGTGCCAGCAGCTCAGAAAACAGGGCTGAAGCTTTCTTT.

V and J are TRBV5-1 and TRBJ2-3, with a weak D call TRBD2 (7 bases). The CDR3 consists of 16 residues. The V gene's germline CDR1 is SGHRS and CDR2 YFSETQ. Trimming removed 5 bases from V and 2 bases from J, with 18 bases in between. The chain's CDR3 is CASRFGAGAATDTQYF. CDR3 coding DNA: TGCGCCAGCAGGTTCGGGGCGGGGGCCGCCACAGATACGCAGTATTTT.

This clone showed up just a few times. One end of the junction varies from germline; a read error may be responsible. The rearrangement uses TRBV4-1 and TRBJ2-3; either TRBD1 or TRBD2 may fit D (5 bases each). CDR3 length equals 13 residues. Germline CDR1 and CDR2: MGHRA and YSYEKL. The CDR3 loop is CASRGWGSDTQYF. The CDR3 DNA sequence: TGTGCCTCGAGGGGATGGGGCTCAGATACGCAGTATTTT.

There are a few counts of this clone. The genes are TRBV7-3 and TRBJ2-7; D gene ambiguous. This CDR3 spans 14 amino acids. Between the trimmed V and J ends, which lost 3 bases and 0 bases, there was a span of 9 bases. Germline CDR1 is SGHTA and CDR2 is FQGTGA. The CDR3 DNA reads TGTGCCAGCAGCTTGAACGCCGGCTCCTACGAGCAGTACTTC. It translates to CASSLNAGSYEQYF. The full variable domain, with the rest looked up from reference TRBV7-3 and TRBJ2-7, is GAGVSQTPSNKVTEKGKYVELRCDPISGHTALYWYRQSLGQGPEFLIYFQGTGAADDSGLPNDRFFAVRPEGSVSTLKIQRTERGDSAVYLCASSLNAGSYEQYFGPGTRLTVT.

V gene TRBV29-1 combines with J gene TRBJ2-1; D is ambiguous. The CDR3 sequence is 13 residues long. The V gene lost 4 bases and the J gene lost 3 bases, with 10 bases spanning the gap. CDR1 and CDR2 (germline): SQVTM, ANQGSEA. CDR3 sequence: CSVVRTFYNEQFF. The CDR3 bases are TGCAGCGTTGTTAGGACCTTCTACAATGAGCAGTTCTTC.

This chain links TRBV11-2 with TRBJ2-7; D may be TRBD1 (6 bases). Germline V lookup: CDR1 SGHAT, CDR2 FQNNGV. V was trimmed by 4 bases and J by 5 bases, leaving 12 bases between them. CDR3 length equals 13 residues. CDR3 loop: CASSSQGNDEQYF. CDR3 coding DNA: TGTGCCAGCAGCTCTCAGGGGAACGACGAGCAGTACTTC.

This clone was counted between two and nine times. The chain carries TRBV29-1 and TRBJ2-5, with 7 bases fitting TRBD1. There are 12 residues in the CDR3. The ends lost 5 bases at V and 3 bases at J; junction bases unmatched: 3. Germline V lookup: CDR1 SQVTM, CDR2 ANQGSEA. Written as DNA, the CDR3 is TGCAGCGTTCTCGGACAGGAAGAGACCCAGTACTTC. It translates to CSVLGQEETQYF.

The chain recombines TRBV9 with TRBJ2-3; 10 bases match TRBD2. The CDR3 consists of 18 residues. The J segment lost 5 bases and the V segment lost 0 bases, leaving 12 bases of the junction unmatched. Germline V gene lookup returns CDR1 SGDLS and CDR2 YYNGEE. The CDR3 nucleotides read TGTGCCAGCAGCGTAGGAATTAGCGGGGGGTCGGGAGAAGATACGCAGTATTTT. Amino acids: CASSVGISGGSGEDTQYF.